The clone carrying this TCR beta chain was counted between two and nine times. Germline and junction disagree at one end, which may indicate a read error. Primers included in the PCR were 60 Vbeta and 13 Jbeta primers. The repertoire was sequenced with immunoSEQ multiplex PCR; TCRdb's copy has only in-frame clones and lacks some. The sample records 100,000 to 150,000 clones, 70% to 85% being singletons. Germline assignment: CDR1 SNHLY and CDR2 FYNNEI. The CDR3 loop spans 12 amino acids. These data come from a study of cytomegalovirus exposure and HLA in healthy donors. The source material was PBMCs. The receptor was derived from a woman younger than 30 in good health and CMV-seropositive. The gene calls are TRBV2 and TRBJ2-7, with D perhaps matching TRBD1 (6 bases). The CDR3 loop reads CAGRGGDYEQYF. Here the CDR3 DNA reads TGTGCCGGCAGAGGGGGTGACTACGAGCAGTACTTC.